This T cell receptor (beta chain) was sequenced during a study of blood T cell repertoires in COVID-19. This clone was seen only once. Germline V gives CDR1 SGHKS, CDR2 YYEKEE (reference sequence). CDR3 length: 18 residues. The junction had 17 bases not matched to a gene; V was cut back by 4 bases and J by 3 bases. Sequencing used immunoSEQ multiplex PCR; TCRdb keeps in-frame clones, though not all of them. The profile covers tens of thousands of clones, with roughly 80% appearing a single time and 24% taken by the ten largest. This receptor was taken from a human donor with acute or convalescent COVID-19. The donor label of this sample is uncertain. Sequencing was performed on peripheral blood. The chain employs TRBV5-5 and TRBJ2-7; 9 nucleotides agree with TRBD1. CDR3 in DNA: TGTGCCAGCAGCCGGGACAGGGCCTCACTAATGCAAAACTACGAGCAGTACTTC. This encodes CASSRDRASLMQNYEQYF.